Ten or more counts support the clone carrying this T cell receptor beta chain. The antigen is not known. Germline V gene data show CDR1 as SEHNR and CDR2 as FQNEAQ (reference sequence). CDR3 length: 14 residues. V gave up 3 bases and J gave up 1 base, with 9 bases separating them. TCRdb ran MiXCR on the multiplex PCR reads and lists one entry per CDR3 protein. The data show approximately 300,000 distinct CDR3 sequences, 30% to 35% seen once. These data belong to a study of breast tumors, draining lymph nodes, adjacent tissues. Study-wide points: The lymph node origin of tumor T cells was framed as consistent with a hypothesis, not demonstrated. The data were judged consistent with most tumor T cells coming from lymph node and expanding in tumor. Tumors had less TCR diversity than lymph nodes, more than nontumor tissue.

Samples came from axillary lymph nodes draining the breast cancer. The source material was axillary lymph node tissue. The receptor's source is a female donor with breast cancer. Some clones in this sample may be carry-over from other donors' samples. This chain connects TRBV7-9 to TRBJ2-5; no definite D call. The CDR3 region has the DNA TGTGCCAGCAGCTTCTTTCCTAGCCAAGAGACCCAGTACTTC. Its translation is CASSFFPSQETQYF.